The rows below give T cell receptor beta chains drawn from one sample of a study of blood T cell repertoires in COVID-19. Produced via immunoSEQ multiplex PCR; TCRdb's table is partial and in-frame only. The data show tens of thousands of clones, roughly 80% seen once. The specimen sequenced was peripheral blood. The receptors derive from a woman aged 80 or older with acute or convalescent COVID-19. Both conserved end residues are part of each CDR3. The order of the fields is CDR3 protein, V gene, clone size. Clone size, where shown, is once, few, many, or a class for clones that have expanded.

CDR3: CASGSGTASNSPLHF
V: TRBV19
size: .

CDR3: CASSQLAGGNTGELFF
V: TRBV3-1/TRBV3-2
size: .

CDR3: CAWSVSGRGGNQPQHF
V: TRBV30
size: few

CDR3: CASSLKSGTSYGYTF
V: TRBV3-1/TRBV3-2
size: .

CDR3: CASSMTQGASTNEKLFF
V: TRBV19
size: .

CDR3: CASSLAPGAGSTDTQYF
V: TRBV7-8
size: .

CDR3: CAGRPTLDHGATNEKLFF
V: TRBV6-4
size: once

CDR3: CAIPPTGTVYEQYF
V: TRBV19
size: .

CDR3: CASIRQGAPNTEAFF
V: TRBV19
size: .

CDR3: CASSLILGAGGYTF
V: TRBV28
size: few

CDR3: CASSFRPQTAPNEKLFF
V: TRBV7-2
size: .

CDR3: CASSPRAQGGSGNTIYF
V: TRBV3-1/TRBV3-2
size: few

CDR3: CASRLQGRNQPQHF
V: TRBV19
size: .

CDR3: CASRDPMRTGSPVSGELFF
V: TRBV27
size: .

CDR3: CASRPDRPPLYGYTF
V: TRBV3-1/TRBV3-2
size: .

CDR3: CASSQEYGQMLNTEAFF
V: TRBV3-1/TRBV3-2
size: few

CDR3: CASRILRDSSYEQYF
V: TRBV10-1
size: .

CDR3: CASSLTKVQETQYF
V: TRBV14
size: .

CDR3: CASSSGLRGNEQFF
V: TRBV7-8
size: .

CDR3: CASSPGQGWAQPQHF
V: TRBV5-1
size: .

CDR3: CSARAEETQYF
V: TRBV20-1
size: .

CDR3: CASSLVGDSNYGYTF
V: TRBV11-2
size: .

CDR3: CASSSNTGLSYEQYF
V: TRBV10-2
size: .

CDR3: CASSPPKSGTGHGTQYF
V: TRBV3-1/TRBV3-2
size: .